This T cell receptor (beta chain) was recorded in a study of T cells after somatic rescue of genetic block. Produced via immunoSEQ multiplex PCR; TCRdb's table is partial and in-frame only. This table holds tens of thousands of clones, 75% to 90% found once. The CDR3 covers 18 residues. Germline-derived CDR1 and CDR2 are SGHNT and YENEEA. The V and J ends lost 5 bases and 4 bases, in that order; junction bases with no gene match: 11. Material: peripheral blood mononuclear cells (PBMCs). The receptor comes from a woman aged 18 to 35. The chain carries TRBV11-3 and TRBJ2-2; 12 positions match TRBD2. The CDR3 coding sequence is TGTGCCAGCAGCCTCGCTAGCGGGAGGGCCTCGGCCACCGGGGAGCTGTTTTTT. It encodes CASSLASGRASATGELFF.